The subject of this entry is one TCR beta chain. Trimming removed 1 base at V and 4 bases at J, with 11 bases between. The germline CDR1 and CDR2 sequences are LGHNA and YSLEER. The CDR3 contains 15 residues. The sample comes from a study of CD8 T cells in Susac syndrome. The RNA, about 0.5 to 1 ug, was put through reverse transcription using random hexamers. The CDR3 of TCR beta was amplified by immunoSEQ multiplex PCR across 54 Vbeta and 13 Jbeta. TCRdb independently ran MiXCR on the immunoSEQ multiplex PCR reads; one entry per CDR3 protein. The sample lists 50,000 or so distinct CDR3 sequences; over 90% were seen once.

The receptor was derived from a human donor in good health. The sequenced material came from CD8+ T cells from PBMCs. The chain links TRBV4-3 to TRBJ1-5; tentative D call: TRBD1 (5 bases). CDR3 coding DNA: TGCGCCAGCAGCCAAGGAGGGGAGCTTAATCAGCCCCAGCATTTT. Translating it yields CASSQGGELNQPQHF.